The 3 T cell receptor beta chains presented below share a single source sample, sequenced in a study of Ad26.COV2.S vaccination and SARS-CoV-2 variants. This table comes from immunoSEQ multiplex PCR, and its TCRdb copy is limited to in-frame clones, with some not included. The sample contains some 350,000 clones, around 84% of which appear only once. Treatment in this sample: over 15 received Ad26.COV2.S at low or high dose, single or two shots; several received placebo; per-sample allocation not given. Collection of the samples took place on day 63 after the first injection of vaccine or placebo. The source material was peripheral blood, sampled in a trial of Ad26.COV2.S vaccine versus placebo. All receptors derive from a person aged 18-65 years who received the Ad26.COV2.S COVID-19 vaccine or a placebo.

The rearrangement links TRBV29-1 to TRBJ2-5; maybe TRBD2 (5 bases). Germline lookup yields CDR1 SQVTM and CDR2 ANQGSEA. V was cut by 7 bases and J by 5 bases, with 14 bases left in between. The CDR3 spans 12 residues. The CDR3 spells CSAVFSGETQYF. The DNA for the CDR3 is TGCAGCGCTGTTTTCTCGGGGGAGACCCAGTACTTC.

The chain employs TRBV7-9 and TRBJ2-7, with 9 bases lining up with TRBD1. V gave up 2 bases and J gave up 7 bases; unmatched junction bases: 15. Germline V gene sequence: CDR1 SEHNR, CDR2 FQNEAQ (reference sequence). CDR3 length equals 17 residues. Written as DNA, the CDR3 is TGTGCCAGCAGCTTATCGACAGGGGGATATAAGGGGGTTGAGCAGTACTTC. Protein product: CASSLSTGGYKGVEQYF.

In regard to this clone: Other DNA sequences of this sample code for an identical CDR3. The V gene is TRBV10-3, the J gene TRBJ2-1; D ambiguous. The CDR3 is 14 amino acids. V gave up 4 bases and J gave up 0 bases, with 7 bases separating them. Per the germline V gene, CDR1 is ENHRY and CDR2 is SYGVKD. CDR3 nucleotides: TGTGCCATCAGTGTTGGCAGCTCCTACAATGAGCAGTTCTTC. Encoded protein: CAISVGSSYNEQFF.